The 9 T cell receptor beta chains below come from one sample, sequenced in a study of human T cells and chemical hapten exposure. MiXCR, applied by TCRdb to the RACE reads, yields one record per CDR3 protein. The sample gives about 380,000 distinct CDR3 sequences, roughly 4.6% of which show up once; 2% to 3% is in the top ten. Time point noted: pre-sensitization, week 0. Described treatment: therapeutic diphenylcyclopropenone sensitization with weekly scalp DPC. The sequencing here drew on whole blood, taken in connection with sensitization to the hapten diphenylcyclopropenone (DPC). These receptors originate from a woman between 50 and 59 years old with alopecia areata. Some clones in this sample may be carry-over from other donors' samples.

DNA for the CDR3: TGTGCCAGCAGTTTCTTAGACTATGGCTACACCTTC. Protein: CASSFLDYGYTF. The rearrangement uses TRBV12-3 or TRBV12-4 and TRBJ1-2; D unclear. There are 12 residues in the CDR3. V dropped 3 bases and J dropped 3 bases, with 5 bases sitting between them.

This clonotype has ten or more counts. The V and J genes are TRBV7-2 and TRBJ2-3, with a weak D call TRBD2 (6 bases). This CDR3 has 16 residues. Trimming took off 1 base at V and 2 bases at J, with 13 bases between the two ends. The V gene's germline CDR1 is SGHTA and CDR2 FQGNSA. The CDR3 DNA reads TGTGCCAGCAGCTTAGTGGGTAGCGGATCCACAGATACGCAGTATTTT. Encoded protein: CASSLVGSGSTDTQYF.

At least ten counts were recorded for this clonotype. J is TRBJ2-7 and V is TRBV5-1; D could derive from TRBD1 or TRBD2 (6 bases each). Germline V gene lookup returns CDR1 SGHRS and CDR2 YFSETQ. V lost 4 bases to trimming and J lost 3 bases, with 17 bases between them. The CDR3 is made up of 15 amino acids. DNA for the CDR3: TGCGCCAGCAGCGCGGACTCTGGGGGGCTCTACGAGCAGTACTTC. It yields the protein CASSADSGGLYEQYF.

In its sample, this clonotype was seen many times. The chain is built from TRBV29-1 and TRBJ2-1, with D possibly matching TRBD2 (5 bases). V lost 0 bases and J 0 bases, leaving 12 bases between the germline ends. This CDR3 is 16 amino acids long. The germline CDR1 and CDR2 sequences are SQVTM and ANQGSEA. Here the CDR3 reads CSVEEPERSSYNEQFF. As DNA, the CDR3 is TGCAGCGTTGAAGAGCCGGAGCGGAGCTCCTACAATGAGCAGTTCTTC.

At least ten counts were recorded for this clonotype. V gene TRBV5-1 combines with J gene TRBJ2-1, with 7 bases lining up with TRBD2. V lost 1 base and J lost 0; bases outside the gene matches: 7. The CDR3 consists of 17 residues. Per germline, CDR1 SGHRS and CDR2 YFSETQ. The CDR3 region has the DNA TGCGCCAGCAGCTTGTCGGGGGGAGTGAGCTCCTACAATGAGCAGTTCTTC. Its translation is CASSLSGGVSSYNEQFF.

This clonotype was seen repeatedly, ten times or more. The J gene is TRBJ1-1, the V gene TRBV7-9; D not resolved. Germline CDR1 and CDR2: SEHNR and FQNEAQ (reference sequence). Trimming pared 5 bases from V and 8 bases from J, leaving 12 bases between. This CDR3 is 12 amino acids long. The DNA for the CDR3 is TGTGCCAGCAGCCCGGGTCGTGGGGAAGCTTTCTTT. Protein: CASSPGRGEAFF.

This clonotype was counted at least ten times. The gene calls are TRBV5-1 and TRBJ1-1; weak D call: TRBD1 (6 bases). This CDR3 spans 15 amino acids. The V gene's germline CDR1 is SGHRS and CDR2 YFSETQ. V was pared by 0 bases and J by 8 bases, with 17 bases between. The CDR3 DNA reads TGCGCCAGCAGCTTGGCCGTCGGGGGCGGACGGGAAGCTTTCTTT. Residues: CASSLAVGGGREAFF.

In its sample, this clonotype was seen many times. The V and J genes are TRBV6-2 or TRBV6-3 and TRBJ2-7; D may be TRBD2 (6 bases). Germline V gives CDR1 MNHEY, CDR2 SVGEGT. V dropped 2 bases and J dropped 5 bases, with 16 bases sitting between them. The CDR3 loop spans 15 amino acids. The CDR3 spells CASSYTRTTDNEQYF. As DNA, the CDR3 is TGTGCCAGCAGTTACACTAGGACTACCGACAACGAGCAGTACTTC.

This clonotype was seen repeatedly, ten times or more. The chain carries TRBV30 and TRBJ2-5; a weak D match, TRBD2 (7 bases). CDR1 and CDR2 (germline): GTSNPN, SVGIG (reference sequence). This CDR3 comprises 18 residues. With 0 bases removed from V and 6 bases from J, the gap between germline ends came to 26 bases. This chain's CDR3 is CAWSVKGVSGTRIKTQYF. CDR3 nucleotides: TGTGCCTGGAGTGTAAAGGGGGTAAGCGGGACAAGGATAAAGACCCAGTACTTC.